A selection of T cell receptor beta chains follows, all from one sample in a study of PD-1 blockade in classical Hodgkin lymphoma. This table comes from immunoSEQ multiplex PCR, and its TCRdb copy is limited to in-frame clones, with some not included. The repertoire holds fewer than 35,000 clones, about 88% seen once, with around 1.3% in the top ten. Specimen: CD4+ T cells from blood. Every receptor here comes from a human donor with classical Hodgkin lymphoma. Each CDR3 is given with its conserved first and last residue. The D gene is left open where the match is weak. Not every row has a clone size; where given, it reads once, few, many or a size class.

TRBV5-4	TRBJ1-2	TRBD1	once	TGTGCCAGCAGCGAGCGCCCACTAACCACAGGGGTCGGTGGCTACACCTTC	CASSERPLTTGVGGYTF
TRBV6-1	TRBJ1-2	TRBD1	.	TGTGCCAGCAGAGCAGCGGGTGCAGGGGGAAATGGCTACACCTTC	CASRAAGAGGNGYTF
TRBV30	TRBJ1-3	.	.	TGTGCCTGGAGCGATATTATAGCCGTGTGGGGGCTTGGAAACACCATATATTTT	CAWSDIIAVWGLGNTIYF
TRBV14	TRBJ1-2	TRBD1	.	TGTGCCAGCGGACAGGGGGCTAACTATGGCTACACCTTC	CASGQGANYGYTF
TRBV4-1	TRBJ1-5	.	.	TGCGCCAGCAGCCAAATGCCGGGACGTGTCAATCAGCCCCAGCATTTT	CASSQMPGRVNQPQHF
TRBV19	TRBJ2-1	TRBD1	.	TGTGCCAGTAAAGGTCAGGGGGACAATGAGCAGTTCTTC	CASKGQGDNEQFF
TRBV19	TRBJ2-5	.	.	TGTGCCAGTAGAACACTTCTGGGTGGCCAAGAGACCCAGTACTTC	CASRTLLGGQETQYF
TRBV7-2	TRBJ1-2	.	.	TGTGCCAGCAGCTTAGAGGGCGGCTACACCTTC	CASSLEGGYTF
TRBV28	TRBJ2-7	TRBD2	.	TGTGCCAGCAGTTTAACGGGACTAGCGAACGAGCAGTACTTC	CASSLTGLANEQYF
TRBV5-4	TRBJ2-5	.	.	TGTGCCAGCAGCTTGTTTTATGGGGGCCAAGAGACCCAGTACTTC	CASSLFYGGQETQYF
TRBV19	TRBJ2-5	.	once	TGTGCCAGTAGCGACAGGACTCGGGAGACCCAGTACTTC	CASSDRTRETQYF
TRBV20-1	TRBJ2-7	.	once	TGCAGTGCAGTTCGAGACTACGAGCAGTACTTC	CSAVRDYEQYF
TRBV10-1	TRBJ1-1	.	.	TGCGCCAGCAGTGATCCGACGCGTGGAGCCACTGAAGCTTTCTTT	CASSDPTRGATEAFF
TRBV28	TRBJ2-7	TRBD1	.	TGTGCCAGCAGACGTGGGACAGTTATGGCCTACGAGCAGTACTTC	CASRRGTVMAYEQYF
TRBV5-6	TRBJ1-1	.	.	TGTGCCAGCAGCTTGAAAACTAACACTGAAGCTTTCTTT	CASSLKTNTEAFF
TRBV9	TRBJ2-2	.	.	TGTGCCAGCAGCGGGGTTGCAGGGCCTGGCGGGGAGCTGTTTTTT	CASSGVAGPGGELFF
TRBV6-1	TRBJ2-5	TRBD2	.	TGTGCCAGTGAAGTCCGGGAGGGCCTCCAAGAGACCCAGTACTTC	CASEVREGLQETQYF
TRBV5-5	TRBJ2-5	.	.	TGTGCCAGCAGCTTGGCGCTAGCCCATGGTGAAGAGACCCAGTACTTC	CASSLALAHGEETQYF
TRBV28	TRBJ1-2	.	.	TGTGCCAGCAGTTTCGGGACCGGCTACACCTTC	CASSFGTGYTF
TRBV7-9	TRBJ2-7	TRBD1	.	TGTGCCAGCAGCTTACCCCGGACAGGGGGCTCCTACGAGCAGTACTTC	CASSLPRTGGSYEQYF
TRBV7-9	TRBJ1-1	.	.	TGTGCCAGCAGCTTACAGGGCGGGATGGCCACTGAAGCTTTCTTT	CASSLQGGMATEAFF
TRBV10-2	TRBJ2-1	.	.	TGCGCCAGCAGTGAGGGGGAGAAACGCCCTAACAATGAGCAGTTCTTC	CASSEGEKRPNNEQFF
TRBV18	TRBJ2-1	.	.	TGTGCCAGCTCACCCGGGACACCGACCTACAATGAGCAGTTCTTC	CASSPGTPTYNEQFF
TRBV4-2	TRBJ2-1	.	.	TGTGCCAGCAGCCCCCGGGGGAACTACAATGAGCAGTTCTTC	CASSPRGNYNEQFF
TRBV29-1	TRBJ2-2	.	.	TGCAGCGTCAAGGCAGGTCCCGGGGAGCTGTTTTTT	CSVKAGPGELFF
TRBV20-1	TRBJ1-1	.	.	TGCAGTGCTCCTCATGGGGGTGAAGCTTTCTTT	CSAPHGGEAFF
TRBV5-1	TRBJ2-2	TRBD2	.	TGCGCCACCTCCGGGACTAGCGGGAACACCGGGGAGCTGTTTTTT	CATSGTSGNTGELFF
TRBV6-5	TRBJ2-1	.	.	TGTGCCAGCAGAAACAGGGTGAGAGGGGCTGAGCAGTTCTTC	CASRNRVRGAEQFF
TRBV28	TRBJ2-3	.	.	TGTGCCAGCAGTGAACTGAGCGTTTCGCAGTATTTT	CASSELSVSQYF
TRBV5-6	TRBJ2-1	.	.	TGTGCCAGCAGCTTGCGTTTACAGGGTAGCTCCTACAATGAGCAGTTCTTC	CASSLRLQGSSYNEQFF
TRBV7-6	TRBJ2-1	.	.	TGTGCCAGCAGCCCGGGGATACAGGGCCAGTTCTTC	CASSPGIQGQFF
TRBV18	TRBJ1-4	.	.	TGTGCCAGCTCACCGACAGCAACTCCTGAAAAACTGTTTTTT	CASSPTATPEKLFF
TRBV27	TRBJ2-3	.	.	TGTGCCAGCAGCGGGGGACATAGCACAGATACGCAGTATTTT	CASSGGHSTDTQYF
TRBV2	TRBJ2-4	.	.	TGTGCCAGCAGTGCTGACTGGCAAGGGTACTTC	CASSADWQGYF
TRBV19	TRBJ2-3	.	.	TGTGCCACCCAACGGACGGTTAGCACAGATACGCAGTATTTT	CATQRTVSTDTQYF
TRBV25-1	TRBJ1-2	TRBD1	.	TGTGCCAGCAGCCTACCGGGACAGAAATATGGCTACACCTTC	CASSLPGQKYGYTF
TRBV6-1	TRBJ2-1	.	once	TGTGCCAGCAGTGAAGAGGGGTTCTCAAATGAGCAGTTCTTC	CASSEEGFSNEQFF
TRBV9	TRBJ1-1	.	.	TGTGCCAGCAGCTCCCGTTCGGGTCAGGCTTTCTTT	CASSSRSGQAFF
TRBV6-1	TRBJ1-2	.	.	TGTGCCAGCAGTGAAGTGAGAAGCCTAGGGTATGGCTACACCTTC	CASSEVRSLGYGYTF
TRBV27	TRBJ1-1	.	.	TGTGCCAGCAGTCCCCGGGGGGGCCCCCAAATGAACACTGAAGCTTTCTTT	CASSPRGGPQMNTEAFF
TRBV19	TRBJ2-3	TRBD2	.	TGTGCCAGTAGGACTAGCGGGAGTATCACAGATACGCAGTATTTT	CASRTSGSITDTQYF
TRBV11-1	TRBJ2-2	.	.	TGTGCCAGCAGACCGAGACAGGCGGCCGGGGAGCTGTTTTTT	CASRPRQAAGELFF
TRBV5-1	TRBJ1-1	.	.	TGCGCCAGCACCCTCCGTCCCCACTTCGGGATGAACACTGAAGCTTTCTTT	CASTLRPHFGMNTEAFF
TRBV9	TRBJ2-5	.	once	TGTGCCAGCAGCGCCGGCGGGACCCAGTACTTC	CASSAGGTQYF
TRBV5-1	TRBJ1-3	.	.	TGCGCCAGCAGCTTGGATACAGGGACTGGAAACACCATATATTTT	CASSLDTGTGNTIYF
TRBV6-5	TRBJ2-7	.	.	TGTGCCAGCAGTTACTCGAGATCAGAAGAGCAGTACTTC	CASSYSRSEEQYF
TRBV4-2	TRBJ1-1	.	.	TGTGCCAGCAGCCAAGAGATGACAGTAATGAACACTGAAGCTTTCTTT	CASSQEMTVMNTEAFF
TRBV11-1	TRBJ2-5	.	once	TGTGCCAGCAGCTTCGAGGGTGGCGAGACCCAGTACTTC	CASSFEGGETQYF
TRBV4-2	TRBJ2-3	TRBD2	.	TGTGCCAGCAGCCAAGATCGGGCGGGGGGGTCAGATACGCAGTATTTT	CASSQDRAGGSDTQYF
TRBV5-1	TRBJ1-6	.	.	TGCGCCAGCAGCTTGGAGGCCAGGGGTGATTCACCCCTCCACTTT	CASSLEARGDSPLHF
TRBV5-1	TRBJ2-1	.	.	TGCGCCAGCAGCCGGGGGTACAATGAGCAGTTCTTC	CASSRGYNEQFF
TRBV2	TRBJ1-5	TRBD1	few	TGTGCCAGCGAAGGACACAGGGGAGCCCAGCCCCAGCATTTT	CASEGHRGAQPQHF
TRBV9	TRBJ2-7	.	.	TGTGCCAGCAGCGACCCGAGCTCCTACGAGCAGTACTTC	CASSDPSSYEQYF
TRBV5-6	TRBJ2-7	.	.	TGTGCCAGCAGCTTGGTGGGGTACGAGCAGTACTTC	CASSLVGYEQYF